A single sample is the source of the 20 T cell receptor beta chains below, sequenced in a study of Ad26.COV2.S vaccination and SARS-CoV-2 variants. Clones were sequenced by immunoSEQ multiplex PCR, and TCRdb holds only the in-frame ones, with some missing. The repertoire holds roughly 350,000 clones, with about 89% as singletons. Treatment meaning: 15 to 20 received Ad26.COV2.S at low or high dose, single or two shots; 5 received placebo; per-sample allocation not given. Sampling was performed 63 days after the first vaccine or placebo injection. This specimen consisted of peripheral blood, obtained in a trial of Ad26.COV2.S vaccine versus placebo. The source of these receptors is a person aged 18-65 years who received the Ad26.COV2.S COVID-19 vaccine or a placebo.

The rearrangement uses TRBV19 and TRBJ2-2; 7 bases map to TRBD1. The CDR3 runs 15 residues. Looked up from germline, CDR1 is LNHDA and CDR2 is SQIVND (reference sequence). V was clipped by 7 bases and J by 0 bases; unmatched bases: 5. This CDR3 reads CASTSQGTNTGELFF. DNA of the CDR3: TGTGCCAGTACCTCACAGGGGACGAACACCGGGGAGCTGTTTTTT.

This clone has a single count. J is TRBJ1-1 and V is TRBV7-9; D is ambiguous. CDR3 length equals 12 residues. CDR1 and CDR2 (germline): SEHNR, FQNEAQ (reference sequence). Trimming left V 1 base short and J 6 bases short, with 6 bases between. The CDR3: CASSLDSSEAFF. CDR3 sequence (DNA): TGTGCCAGCAGCTTAGATAGCTCTGAAGCTTTCTTT. Full variable domain (outside the CDR3, taken from reference TRBV7-9 and TRBJ1-1): DTGVSQNPRHKITKRGQNVTFRCDPISEHNRLYWYRQTLGQGPEFLTYFQNEAQLEKSRLLSDRFSAERPKGSFSTLEIQRTEQGDSAMYLCASSLDSSEAFFGQGTRLTVV.

This chain links TRBV18 with TRBJ2-5; the match to TRBD2 covers 11 bases. Germline V gives CDR1 KGHSH, CDR2 LQKENI. The CDR3 runs to 18 residues. V shed 3 bases and J 2 bases; nucleotides not matched to a gene: 11. The CDR3 region has the DNA TGTGCCAGCTCACCTCGACTAGCGGGGTCTAGCGGACAAGAGACCCAGTACTTC. Its translation: CASSPRLAGSSGQETQYF.

The chain recombines TRBV6-5 with TRBJ2-5, with TRBD2 as a possible D gene (6 bases). The V end was cut by 4 bases, the J end by 4 bases, with 10 bases between. Germline values: CDR1 MNHEY, CDR2 SVGAGI. CDR3 length: 13 amino acids. The CDR3 region has the DNA TGTGCCAGCAGTTTGACTAGAGGAGAGACCCAGTACTTC. Protein sequence: CASSLTRGETQYF.

The CDR3 DNA reads TGCGCCAGCAGCTGGACGGACAGGTTGAACACTGAAGCTTTCTTT. It encodes CASSWTDRLNTEAFF. This chain uses TRBV5-1 with TRBJ1-1; 7 nucleotides agree with TRBD1. The CDR3 consists of 15 residues. Germline CDR1 is SGHRS and CDR2 is YFSETQ. J lost 0 bases, V lost 3 bases, and 5 bases had no gene match.

The chain has TRBV12-3 or TRBV12-4 and TRBJ2-1; 7 bases align to TRBD1. The CDR3 has 13 amino acids. V trimming: 5 bases; J trimming: 15 bases; junction bases outside the gene matches: 13. Written as DNA, the CDR3 is TGTGCCAGCAGTCCAGGGGGTCTGTTTGTTTCGTTCTTC. It specifies CASSPGGLFVSFF.

This clone has just one count. J is TRBJ1-2 and V is TRBV6-2 or TRBV6-3; TRBD1 matches 7 bases. This CDR3 region has 13 residues. Germline V CDR1 and CDR2: MNHEY, SVGEGT. The V and J ends lost 6 bases and 3 bases, in that order; junction bases with no gene match: 4. Written as DNA, the CDR3 is TGTGCCAGCAGCGTCGACAGGGACTATGGCTACACCTTC. Translating gives CASSVDRDYGYTF.

The genes are TRBV11-2 and TRBJ1-3; D gene ambiguous. With 0 bases removed from V and 0 bases from J, the gap between germline ends came to 9 bases. Germline V lookup: CDR1 SGHAT, CDR2 FQNNGV. The CDR3 extends over 16 amino acids. The CDR3 DNA follows: TGTGCCAGCAGCTTAGAGGGGTTAAGCTCTGGAAACACCATATATTTT. Amino acid sequence: CASSLEGLSSGNTIYF.

This chain joins TRBV2 and TRBJ1-6; perhaps TRBD1 as D (6 bases). Germline lookup yields CDR1 SNHLY and CDR2 FYNNEI. This CDR3 comprises 15 residues. The ends were cut back, 1 base at V and 5 bases at J, with 9 bases in the middle. CDR3 residues: CASSEGRGDNSPLHF. The CDR3 DNA is TGTGCCAGCAGTGAAGGGAGGGGGGATAATTCACCCCTCCACTTT. The full variable domain, in which reference TRBV2 and TRBJ1-6 provide the parts outside the CDR3, is EPEVTQTPSHQVTQMGQEVILRCVPISNHLYFYWYRQILGQKVEFLVSFYNNEISEKSEIFDDQFSVERPDGSNFTLKIRSTKLEDSAMYFCASSEGRGDNSPLHFGNGTRLTVT.

The chain joins TRBV5-1 to TRBJ1-5, with D unresolved. The CDR3 runs to 14 residues. V lost 4 bases and J 5 bases, leaving 13 bases between the germline ends. Germline CDR1 reads SGHRS; CDR2 reads YFSETQ. CDR3 in amino acids: CASSPGAGDQPQHF. Written as DNA, the CDR3 is TGCGCCAGCAGCCCCGGTGCAGGTGATCAGCCCCAGCATTTT.

This chain links TRBV9 with TRBJ1-2; 8 bases map to TRBD1. The CDR3 contains 12 residues. V shed 4 bases and J 7 bases; nucleotides not matched to a gene: 3. The germline gives CDR1 SGDLS, CDR2 YYNGEE. The DNA for the CDR3 is TGTGCCAGCAGCAGCAGGGGGCTTGGCTACACCTTC. Translation: CASSSRGLGYTF.

V and J are TRBV4-2 and TRBJ1-1, with TRBD1 as a possible D gene (6 bases). The ends were cut back, 0 bases at V and 6 bases at J, with 17 bases in the middle. The CDR3 consists of 16 residues. CDR1 and CDR2 (germline): LGHNA, YNFKEQ. The CDR3 DNA reads as TGTGCCAGCAGCCAAGATCTCCAGGACAGCCTTGCTGAAGCTTTCTTT. Translation: CASSQDLQDSLAEAFF.

This chain joins TRBV12-3 or TRBV12-4 and TRBJ1-5; D might be TRBD1 (5 bases). Deletions cut 5 bases from V and 5 bases from J, with 7 bases between. The CDR3 length is 12 residues. In DNA form, the CDR3 reads TGTGCCAGCAGTCGGGACTATCAGCCCCAGCATTTT. This translates into CASSRDYQPQHF.

This chain connects TRBV10-3 to TRBJ2-7; the match to TRBD2 covers 12 bases. Unmatched junction bases numbered 3, after V lost 0 bases and J lost 6 bases. CDR1 and CDR2 from the germline V gene are ENHRY and SYGVKD. The CDR3 runs to 15 residues. CDR3 sequence: CAISESTSGSPEQYF. The CDR3 nucleotides are TGTGCCATCAGTGAGTCGACTAGCGGGAGCCCCGAGCAGTACTTC.

The V and J genes are TRBV28 and TRBJ2-7; D might be TRBD1 or TRBD2, each matching 6 bases. Germline lookup yields CDR1 MDHEN and CDR2 SYDVKM. V lost 2 bases to trimming and J lost 5 bases, with 13 bases between them. The length of the CDR3 is 14 residues. The CDR3 coding sequence is TGTGCCAGCAGTTTAGCTGGGGGGCACCACGAGCAGTACTTC. It specifies CASSLAGGHHEQYF.

This rearrangement joins TRBV27 to TRBJ2-2; possible D gene TRBD1, 5 bases. This CDR3 region has 13 residues. Germline V gene lookup returns CDR1 MNHEY and CDR2 SMNVEV (reference sequence). Trimming removed 8 bases at V and 6 bases at J, with 13 bases between. CDR3 DNA sequence: TGTGCCAGCCACAGCGACAGCTCCGGGGAGCTGTTTTTT. This encodes CASHSDSSGELFF.

The chain joins TRBV7-9 to TRBJ2-1; no reliable D call. Germline loops: CDR1 SEHNR, CDR2 FQNEAQ (reference sequence). V was cut by 5 bases and J by 12 bases, with 20 bases left in between. The CDR3 runs 14 residues. CDR3 sequence reads: CASSPNDPHAGQFF. DNA of the CDR3: TGTGCCAGCAGCCCGAATGATCCCCACGCCGGGCAGTTCTTC.

The rearrangement uses TRBV5-1 and TRBJ1-2; D may be TRBD1 (6 bases). The CDR3 extends over 14 amino acids. Germline-derived CDR1 and CDR2 are SGHRS and YFSETQ. V was shortened by 0 bases and J by 6 bases, with 12 bases between the two germline ends. CDR3 coding DNA: TGCGCCAGCAGCTTGGGCCAGACAGGCGATGGCTACACCTTC. The encoded protein is CASSLGQTGDGYTF.

J is TRBJ1-4 and V is TRBV9; TRBD1 is a possible D gene (5 bases). V shed 0 bases and J shed 8 bases, with 11 bases lying between them. The CDR3 loop spans 14 amino acids. CDR1 SGDLS and CDR2 YYNGEE come from the germline V gene. CDR3 coding DNA: TGTGCCAGCAGCGTAGGGTGGGGACTCGAAAAACTGTTTTTT. Its protein is CASSVGWGLEKLFF.

The chain is built from TRBV19 and TRBJ1-6; D might be TRBD1 (6 bases). V lost 4 bases to trimming and J lost 0 bases, with 13 bases between them. The germline CDR1 and CDR2 sequences are LNHDA and SQIVND (reference sequence). This CDR3 comprises 17 residues. DNA of the CDR3: TGTGCCAGTAGTAGGGACATCCTCAGCTCCTATAATTCACCCCTCCACTTT. Translating it yields CASSRDILSSYNSPLHF.